Presented here are 28 T cell receptor beta chains from one specimen sequenced in a study of PD-1 blockade in classical Hodgkin lymphoma. Time point: newly diagnosed, previously untreated cHL patient sample. Generated by immunoSEQ multiplex PCR, the TCRdb table keeps only in-frame clones and is missing some. The table includes under 80,000 clones, 93% detected once. What was sequenced was peripheral blood mononuclear cells (PBMCs). Source of these receptors: a human donor with classical Hodgkin lymphoma.

J is TRBJ2-5 and V is TRBV19, with D tentatively TRBD1 (6 bases). This CDR3 comprises 12 residues. Germline V lookup: CDR1 LNHDA, CDR2 SQIVND (reference sequence). V gave up 7 bases and J gave up 3 bases, with 9 bases separating them. CDR3 residues: CASTQGKETQYF. CDR3 nucleotides: TGTGCCAGTACTCAGGGGAAAGAGACCCAGTACTTC. Full variable domain (missing parts from reference TRBV19 and TRBJ2-5): DGGITQSPKYLFRKEGQNVTLSCEQNLNHDAMYWYRQDPGQGLRLIYYSQIVNDFQKGDIAEGYSVSREKKESFPLTVTSAQKNPTAFYLCASTQGKETQYFGPGTRLLVL.

CDR3 DNA sequence: TGCGCCAGCAGTGAGTCTCGGAGCGGGAGAGGCTACGAGCAGTACTTC. This sequence encodes CASSESRSGRGYEQYF. J is TRBJ2-7 and V is TRBV10-1; 8 bases agree with TRBD2. The CDR3 spans 16 residues. Trimming cost V 0 bases and J 3 bases; bases outside gene matches: 7. Germline CDR1 reads WNHNN; CDR2 reads SYGVQD (reference sequence).

The V gene is TRBV10-3, the J gene TRBJ2-5; tentatively, D is TRBD1 (5 bases). The length of the CDR3 is 14 residues. Germline assignment: CDR1 ENHRY and CDR2 SYGVKD. The germline V and J ends were trimmed by 7 bases and 5 bases, with 17 bases remaining between them. The CDR3 coding sequence is TGTGCCATCAAGGACACCCATATGGAGGAGACCCAGTACTTC. As protein: CAIKDTHMEETQYF.

The chain has TRBV18 and TRBJ2-1; D uncertain. The CDR3 contains 13 residues. Germline CDR1 is KGHSH and CDR2 is LQKENI. With 3 bases removed from V and 8 bases from J, the gap between germline ends came to 11 bases. As DNA, the CDR3 is TGTGCCAGCTCACCCCGAACCATCGATGAGCAGTTCTTC. As protein: CASSPRTIDEQFF.

The rearrangement joins TRBV7-8 to TRBJ1-2; tentative D call: TRBD1 (5 bases). From germline, CDR1 is SGHVS and CDR2 FQNEAQ. V shed 5 bases and J shed 3 bases, with 19 bases lying between them. The CDR3 has 16 amino acids. CDR3 sequence (DNA): TGTGCCAGCAGCCTCGGGGAGGGGCGTTTTCACTATGGCTACACCTTC. This sequence encodes CASSLGEGRFHYGYTF. The full variable domain, completed using reference TRBV7-8 and TRBJ1-2, is GAGVSQSPRYKVAKRGQDVALRCDPISGHVSLFWYQQALGQGPEFLTYFQNEAQLDKSGLPSDRFFAERPEGSVSTLKIQRTQQEDSAVYLCASSLGEGRFHYGYTFGSGTRLTVV.

The gene calls are TRBV6-5 and TRBJ1-2, with D possibly being TRBD1 (6 bases). The V gene lost 7 bases and the J gene lost 8 bases, with 17 bases spanning the gap. CDR1 MNHEY and CDR2 SVGAGI come from the germline V gene. CDR3 size: 13 residues. The CDR3, as DNA: TGTGCCAGCACCCCTTCGAGAACAGGGGGCTACACCTTC. Protein product: CASTPSRTGGYTF.

The chain links TRBV11-2 to TRBJ2-7; TRBD2 matches 14 bases. After removal of 4 bases from V and 3 bases from J, the junction contained 5 bases not matched to a gene. The germline V gene encodes CDR1 SGHAT and CDR2 FQNNGV. This CDR3 has 16 residues. The CDR3 nucleotides read TGTGCCAGCAGCTATAGCGGGACTAGCGGGAGCTACGAGCAGTACTTC. This gives the protein CASSYSGTSGSYEQYF.

The rearrangement joins TRBV21-1 to TRBJ1-2. TRBV21-1 is recorded as a pseudogene. The CDR3 sequence is 15 residues long. The CDR3 sequence is CASSNRGPLLDGYTF. CDR3 DNA sequence: TGTGCCAGCAGCAACCGCGGACCCCTGTTAGATGGCTACACCTTC.

The chain joins TRBV11-3 to TRBJ2-2; D remains unclear. The CDR3 is 14 amino acids. Germline CDR1 is SGHNT and CDR2 is YENEEA. V lost 0 bases to trimming and J lost 1 base, with 3 bases between them. This CDR3 reads CASSLEVNTGELFF. The CDR3 nucleotides are TGTGCCAGCAGCTTAGAGGTGAACACCGGGGAGCTGTTTTTT.

The gene calls are TRBV11-3 and TRBJ2-2; D is tentatively TRBD1 or TRBD2 (5 bases each). The CDR3 runs to 14 residues. Looked up from germline, CDR1 is SGHNT and CDR2 is YENEEA. V was pared by 3 bases and J by 7 bases, with 12 bases between. The CDR3 bases are TGTGCCAGCAGCTTTGGGCCTGGGGGCGGGGAGCTGTTTTTT. Protein: CASSFGPGGGELFF.

J is TRBJ1-4 and V is TRBV28; D gene ambiguous. The CDR3 extends over 13 amino acids. Looked up from germline, CDR1 is MDHEN and CDR2 is SYDVKM. Deletions cut 8 bases from V and 6 bases from J, with 13 bases between. The CDR3 bases are TGTGCCAGCTTGCGAGGAGGTGATGAAAAACTGTTTTTT. This codes for CASLRGGDEKLFF.

CDR3 in amino acids: CASAPTGRNSPLHF. The CDR3 DNA reads TGTGCCAGCGCTCCGACAGGGCGGAATTCACCCCTCCACTTT. V is TRBV6-5 and J is TRBJ1-6; TRBD1 agrees at 7 bases. Trimming removed 8 bases from V and 7 bases from J; junction bases left unmatched: 8. CDR1 is MNHEY and CDR2 is SVGAGI in the germline V gene. The CDR3 spans 14 residues.

The V and J genes are TRBV5-1 and TRBJ2-2, with TRBD1 matching 8 bases. CDR3 size: 15 residues. Losses at the gene ends were 4 bases for V and 3 bases for J; bases not matched to a gene: 5. In germline, CDR1 is SGHRS, CDR2 YFSETQ. CDR3 nucleotides: TGCGCCAGCAGCCCCCAGGGGGCTGACACCGGGGAGCTGTTTTTT. As protein: CASSPQGADTGELFF.

The chain uses TRBV19 and TRBJ2-6, with a tentative D call TRBD2 (5 bases). The CDR3 totals 16 residues. CDR1 and CDR2 (germline): LNHDA, SQIVND (reference sequence). V lost 6 bases, J lost 2 bases, and 14 bases lay in between. DNA of the CDR3: TGTGCCAGTAGAGCGAGTACGAGGGCTGGGGCCAACGTCCTGACTTTC. Protein sequence: CASRASTRAGANVLTF.

This clone appeared a single time. The chain uses TRBV7-2 and TRBJ1-1; 8 bases match TRBD1. Germline-derived CDR1 and CDR2 are SGHTA and FQGNSA. This CDR3 is built from 16 residues. V shed 4 bases, J shed 8 bases, and the junction held 15 bases outside the gene matches. This CDR3 is CASSYLGVAGQAEAFF. Here the CDR3 DNA reads TGTGCCAGCAGCTACTTAGGGGTAGCGGGACAGGCGGAAGCTTTCTTT.

This sequence joins TRBV6-1 and TRBJ2-7; TRBD2 might be the D (5 bases). V was trimmed by 6 bases and J by 2 bases, leaving 17 bases between them. CDR3 size: 15 residues. CDR1 is MNHNS, CDR2 SASEGT, per germline. The CDR3 DNA reads TGTGCCAGCAGGACCGCGGGCCCTGGACCCTACGAGCAGTACTTC. It yields the protein CASRTAGPGPYEQYF.

Regarding this clone: A read error may account for a junction end that differs from germline. The chain has TRBV5-1 and TRBJ2-7, with 8 bases matching TRBD2. CDR1 and CDR2 (germline): SGHRS, YFSETQ. The CDR3 consists of 15 residues. DNA of the CDR3: TGCGCCAGCACGGTAAGCGGGAGTGGCTCCAACGAGCAGTACTTC. Translated: CASTVSGSGSNEQYF.

The rearrangement links TRBV18 to TRBJ2-5; D possibly corresponds to TRBD2 (6 bases). Germline V lookup: CDR1 KGHSH, CDR2 LQKENI. The CDR3 is 14 residues long. V was pared by 0 bases and J by 5 bases, with 10 bases between. Here the CDR3 reads CASSPPAGLETQYF. Written as DNA, the CDR3 is TGTGCCAGCTCACCACCTGCGGGGTTGGAGACCCAGTACTTC.

The chain employs TRBV2 and TRBJ1-6; possible D gene TRBD1, 6 bases. V shed 7 bases and J shed 15 bases, with 19 bases lying between them. This CDR3 spans 13 amino acids. CDR1 and CDR2 from the germline V gene are SNHLY and FYNNEI. This CDR3 is CASTPNRGGLLHF. CDR3 in DNA: TGTGCCAGCACCCCGAATAGGGGGGGCCTCCTCCACTTT. Full variable domain (outside the CDR3, taken from reference TRBV2 and TRBJ1-6): EPEVTQTPSHQVTQMGQEVILRCVPISNHLYFYWYRQILGQKVEFLVSFYNNEISEKSEIFDDQFSVERPDGSNFTLKIRSTKLEDSAMYFCASTPNRGGLLHFGNGTRLTVT.

V gene TRBV4-3 combines with J gene TRBJ2-7; 8 bases are shared with TRBD2. V dropped 5 bases and J dropped 1; count of bases not matched to a gene: 4. The germline CDR1 and CDR2 sequences are LGHNA and YSLEER. The CDR3 covers 14 residues. The CDR3 loop is CASSWERESYEQYF. CDR3 DNA: TGCGCCAGCAGCTGGGAGCGGGAGTCCTACGAGCAGTACTTC.

V is TRBV7-2 and J is TRBJ1-2; no definite D call. From germline, CDR1 is SGHTA and CDR2 FQGNSA. Trimming took 6 bases from V and 8 from J, leaving 19 bases between them. The CDR3 extends over 14 amino acids. CDR3 sequence: CASSLSTAVIGYTF. The CDR3 coding sequence is TGTGCCAGCAGTCTTAGCACGGCCGTGATCGGCTACACCTTC.

The J gene is TRBJ2-1, the V gene TRBV7-9, with 12 bases matching TRBD2. After removal of 1 base from V and 9 bases from J, the junction contained 13 bases not matched to a gene. In germline, CDR1 is SEHNR, CDR2 FQNEAQ (reference sequence). There are 18 residues in the CDR3. The CDR3 here is CASSLDFSTSGSSGEQFF. The CDR3 DNA is TGTGCCAGCAGCTTAGACTTTTCGACTAGCGGGAGTAGTGGTGAGCAGTTCTTC.

This chain uses TRBV27 with TRBJ2-5; D ambiguous. Germline-derived CDR1 and CDR2 are MNHEY and SMNVEV (reference sequence). Trimming stripped 6 bases from V and 7 bases from J, with 12 bases between. The length of the CDR3 is 12 residues. The CDR3 region has the DNA TGTGCCAGCAGCTTTACTTCGGGGACCCAGTACTTC. Protein sequence: CASSFTSGTQYF.

The J gene is TRBJ2-5, the V gene TRBV25-1; D could derive from TRBD1 or TRBD2 (5 bases each). The CDR3 consists of 15 residues. Trimming cost V 3 bases and J 5 bases, with 16 bases left between them. From germline, CDR1 is MGHDK and CDR2 SYGVNS. CDR3 residues: CASSDSGRAGETQYF. CDR3 bases: TGTGCCAGCAGTGATTCGGGACGAGCTGGGGAGACCCAGTACTTC.

V usage is TRBV2 and J usage is TRBJ1-5; 9 bases align to TRBD1. From germline, CDR1 is SNHLY and CDR2 FYNNEI. V gave up 6 bases and J gave up 6 bases; unmatched junction bases: 9. The CDR3 is made up of 15 amino acids. CDR3: CASSRGTGQIQPQHF. CDR3 coding DNA: TGTGCCAGCAGCCGCGGGACAGGGCAGATTCAGCCCCAGCATTTT.

The CDR3 bases are TGTGCCTGGAGTGGGGGGGAGGATCAGCCCCAGCATTTT. This encodes CAWSGGEDQPQHF. This chain uses TRBV30 with TRBJ1-5; possibly TRBD1 for D (5 bases). CDR3 length: 13 residues. Per germline, CDR1 GTSNPN and CDR2 SVGIG (reference sequence). Deletions cut 1 base from V and 5 bases from J, with 9 bases between.

V gene TRBV18 combines with J gene TRBJ2-5; D call uncertain. The CDR3 consists of 13 residues. V lost 5 bases, J lost 7 bases, and 14 bases lay in between. CDR1 is KGHSH and CDR2 is LQKENI in the germline V gene. CDR3 amino acids: CASSSSGIGTQYF. The CDR3, as DNA: TGTGCCAGCTCAAGTTCAGGAATTGGGACCCAGTACTTC.

The V call is TRBV7-3, the J call TRBJ2-3, with D possibly called TRBD1 or TRBD2 (5 bases each). Trimming removed 2 bases from V and 6 bases from J, with 21 bases in between. The CDR3 runs to 17 residues. Per the germline V gene, CDR1 is SGHTA and CDR2 is FQGTGA. The CDR3: CASSLLAREGPRDTQYF. As DNA, the CDR3 is TGTGCCAGCAGCTTACTGGCTAGAGAGGGGCCCCGGGATACGCAGTATTTT.